The next 5 T cell receptor beta chains were all read from a single sample in a study of blood T cell repertoires in COVID-19. The repertoire was sequenced with immunoSEQ multiplex PCR; TCRdb's copy has only in-frame clones and lacks some. The sample lists about 380,000 clones, around 90% occurring once. Sequenced input: peripheral blood. The receptors come from a man younger than 35 with active or convalescent COVID-19.

The chain uses TRBV9 and TRBJ2-7, with 11 bases that match TRBD2. The CDR3 is 15 amino acids. V gave up 0 bases and J gave up 4 bases; unmatched junction bases: 3. Germline V CDR1 and CDR2: SGDLS, YYNGEE. CDR3 residues: CASSVGASGRYEQYF. CDR3 nucleotides: TGTGCCAGCAGCGTAGGGGCTAGCGGGAGGTACGAGCAGTACTTC.

The gene calls are TRBV28 and TRBJ1-1, with D uncertain. In germline, CDR1 is MDHEN, CDR2 SYDVKM. The CDR3 covers 14 residues. Trimming stripped 6 bases from V and 0 bases from J, with 11 bases between. The CDR3 loop reads CASRLPDVNTEAFF. The CDR3 DNA reads as TGTGCCAGCAGACTACCAGACGTGAACACTGAAGCTTTCTTT.

With respect to this clone: This sample also contains other DNA sequences that code for the same CDR3. The rearrangement joins TRBV20-1 to TRBJ2-5; TRBD2 aligns across 7 bases. The CDR3 runs 11 residues. V was clipped by 4 bases and J by 5 bases; unmatched bases: 1. In germline, CDR1 is DFQATT, CDR2 SNEGSKA (reference sequence). The CDR3 coding sequence is TGCAGTGCTAAGCGGGGTGAGACCCAGTACTTC. This codes for CSAKRGETQYF.

This chain connects TRBV6-5 to TRBJ1-1; D gene ambiguous. Germline V CDR1 and CDR2: MNHEY, SVGAGI. Deletions cut 0 bases from V and 10 bases from J, with 12 bases between. The CDR3 covers 13 residues. The CDR3, as DNA: TGTGCCAGCAGTTACTCGAATGGGCTTCGAGCTTTCTTT. It specifies CASSYSNGLRAFF.

The J gene is TRBJ2-7, the V gene TRBV10-3; perhaps TRBD2 as D (6 bases). V lost 3 bases and J lost 2, with 23 bases in between. The length of the CDR3 is 18 residues. Per the germline V gene, CDR1 is ENHRY and CDR2 is SYGVKD. As DNA, the CDR3 is TGTGCCATCAGTGATCGGGACCTACCGCTGGCGGGACCCTACGAGCAGTACTTC. Protein product: CAISDRDLPLAGPYEQYF.